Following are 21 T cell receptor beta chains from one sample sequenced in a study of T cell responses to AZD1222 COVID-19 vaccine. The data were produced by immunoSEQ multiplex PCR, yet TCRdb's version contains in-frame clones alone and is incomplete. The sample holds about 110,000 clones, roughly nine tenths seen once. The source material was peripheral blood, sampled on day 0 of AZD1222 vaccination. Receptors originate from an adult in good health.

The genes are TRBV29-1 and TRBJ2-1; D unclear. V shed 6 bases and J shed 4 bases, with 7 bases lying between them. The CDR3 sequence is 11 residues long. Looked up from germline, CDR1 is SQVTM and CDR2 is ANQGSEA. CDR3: CSVDRYNEQFF. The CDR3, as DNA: TGCAGCGTGGACCGGTACAATGAGCAGTTCTTC.

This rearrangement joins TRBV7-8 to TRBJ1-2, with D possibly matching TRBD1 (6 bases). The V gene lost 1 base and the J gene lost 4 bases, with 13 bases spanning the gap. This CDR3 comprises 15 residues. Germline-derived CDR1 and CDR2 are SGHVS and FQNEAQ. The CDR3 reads CASSLDGGGFYGYTF. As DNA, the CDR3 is TGTGCCAGCAGCTTAGACGGAGGGGGTTTCTATGGCTACACCTTC.

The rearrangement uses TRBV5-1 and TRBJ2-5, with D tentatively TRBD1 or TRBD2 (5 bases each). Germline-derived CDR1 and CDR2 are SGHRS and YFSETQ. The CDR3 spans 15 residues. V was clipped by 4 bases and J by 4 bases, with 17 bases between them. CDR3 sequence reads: CASSATKGSGETQYF. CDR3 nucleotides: TGCGCCAGCAGCGCGACAAAGGGGAGTGGAGAGACCCAGTACTTC.

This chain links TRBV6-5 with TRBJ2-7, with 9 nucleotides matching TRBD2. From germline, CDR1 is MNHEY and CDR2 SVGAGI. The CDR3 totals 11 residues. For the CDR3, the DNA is TGTACCGCGGGGGGGTCCTACGAGCAGTACTTC. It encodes CTAGGSYEQYF.

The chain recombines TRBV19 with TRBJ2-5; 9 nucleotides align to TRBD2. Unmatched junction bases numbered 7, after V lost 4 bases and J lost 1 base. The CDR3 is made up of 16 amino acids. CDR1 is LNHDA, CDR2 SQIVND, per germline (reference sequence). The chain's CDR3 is CASSKRTSVFQETQYF. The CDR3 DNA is TGTGCCAGTAGTAAAAGGACTAGCGTATTCCAAGAGACCCAGTACTTC. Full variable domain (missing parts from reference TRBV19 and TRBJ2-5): DGGITQSPKYLFRKEGQNVTLSCEQNLNHDAMYWYRQDPGQGLRLIYYSQIVNDFQKGDIAEGYSVSREKKESFPLTVTSAQKNPTAFYLCASSKRTSVFQETQYFGPGTRLLVL.

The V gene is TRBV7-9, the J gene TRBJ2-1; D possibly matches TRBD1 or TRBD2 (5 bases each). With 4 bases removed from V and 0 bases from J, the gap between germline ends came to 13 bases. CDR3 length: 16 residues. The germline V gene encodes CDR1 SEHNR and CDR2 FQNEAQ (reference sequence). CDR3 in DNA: TGTGCCAGCAGCTCATCCTGGGACGTCTCCTACAATGAGCAGTTCTTC. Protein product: CASSSSWDVSYNEQFF. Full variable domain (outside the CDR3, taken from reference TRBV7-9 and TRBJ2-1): DTGVSQNPRHKITKRGQNVTFRCDPISEHNRLYWYRQTLGQGPEFLTYFQNEAQLEKSRLLSDRFSAERPKGSFSTLEIQRTEQGDSAMYLCASSSSWDVSYNEQFFGPGTRLTVL.

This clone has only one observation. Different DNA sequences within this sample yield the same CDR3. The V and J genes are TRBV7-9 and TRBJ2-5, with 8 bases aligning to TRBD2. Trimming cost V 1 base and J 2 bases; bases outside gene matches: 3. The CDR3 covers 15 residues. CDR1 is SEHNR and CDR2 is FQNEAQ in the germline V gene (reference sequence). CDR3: CASSLGGGIQETQYF. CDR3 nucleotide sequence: TGTGCCAGCAGCTTAGGCGGGGGGATTCAAGAGACCCAGTACTTC.

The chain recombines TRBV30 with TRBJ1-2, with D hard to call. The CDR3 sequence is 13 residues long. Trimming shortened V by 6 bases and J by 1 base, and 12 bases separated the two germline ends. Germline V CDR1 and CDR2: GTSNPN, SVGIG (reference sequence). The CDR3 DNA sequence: TGTGCCTGCAGGCAGCCTGGTAACTATGGCTACACCTTC. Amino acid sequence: CACRQPGNYGYTF. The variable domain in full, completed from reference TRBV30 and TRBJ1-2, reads SQTIHQWPATLVQPVGSPLSLECTVEGTSNPNLYWYRQAAGRGLQLLFYSVGIGQISSEVPQNLSASRPQDRQFILSSKKLLLSDSGFYLCACRQPGNYGYTFGSGTRLTVV.

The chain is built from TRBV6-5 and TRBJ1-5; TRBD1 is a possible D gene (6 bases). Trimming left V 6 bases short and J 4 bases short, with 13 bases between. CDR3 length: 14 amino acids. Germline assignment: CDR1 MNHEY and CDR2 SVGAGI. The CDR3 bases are TGTGCCAGCAGCCCGGGACACGCTAATCAGCCCCAGCATTTT. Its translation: CASSPGHANQPQHF.

CDR3 sequence (DNA): TGTGCCAGCTGCAGGGGTTCTTCTGGGGCCAACGTCCTGACTTTC. Its translation is CASCRGSSGANVLTF. The chain has TRBV7-9 and TRBJ2-6; D perhaps matches TRBD1 (6 bases). Germline assignment: CDR1 SEHNR and CDR2 FQNEAQ (reference sequence). This CDR3 region has 15 residues. V was trimmed by 8 bases and J by 1 base, leaving 12 bases between them.

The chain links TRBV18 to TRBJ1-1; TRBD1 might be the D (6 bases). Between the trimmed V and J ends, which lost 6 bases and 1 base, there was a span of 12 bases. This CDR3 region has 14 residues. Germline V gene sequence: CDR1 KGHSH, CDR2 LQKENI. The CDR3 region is CASSSTGENTEAFF. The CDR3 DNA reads TGTGCCAGCTCCTCGACAGGAGAGAACACTGAAGCTTTCTTT. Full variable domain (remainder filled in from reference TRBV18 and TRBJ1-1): NAGVMQNPRHLVRRRGQEARLRCSPMKGHSHVYWYRQLPEEGLKFMVYLQKENIIDESGMPKERFSAEFPKEGPSILRIQQVVRGDSAAYFCASSSTGENTEAFFGQGTRLTVV.

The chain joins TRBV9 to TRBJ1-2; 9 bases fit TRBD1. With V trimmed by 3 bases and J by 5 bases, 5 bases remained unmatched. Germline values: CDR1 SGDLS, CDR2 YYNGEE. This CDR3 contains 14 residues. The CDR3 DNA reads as TGTGCCAGCAGCGCCATGACAGGGGGTTATGGCTACACCTTC. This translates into CASSAMTGGYGYTF. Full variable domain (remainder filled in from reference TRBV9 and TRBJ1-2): DSGVTQTPKHLITATGQRVTLRCSPRSGDLSVYWYQQSLDQGLQFLIQYYNGEERAKGNILERFSAQQFPDLHSELNLSSLELGDSALYFCASSAMTGGYGYTFGSGTRLTVV.

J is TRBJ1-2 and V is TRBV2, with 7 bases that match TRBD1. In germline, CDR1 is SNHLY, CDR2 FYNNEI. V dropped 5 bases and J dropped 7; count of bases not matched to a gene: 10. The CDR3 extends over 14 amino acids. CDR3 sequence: CASSPTGTLGGYTF. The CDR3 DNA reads TGTGCCAGCAGTCCGACAGGGACGCTCGGTGGCTACACCTTC.

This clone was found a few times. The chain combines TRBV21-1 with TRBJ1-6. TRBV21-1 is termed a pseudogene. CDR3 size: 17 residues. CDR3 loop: CASSKREVRCEDSPLHF. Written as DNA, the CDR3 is TGTGCCAGCAGCAAAAGGGAGGTTAGGTGTGAGGATTCACCCCTCCACTTT.

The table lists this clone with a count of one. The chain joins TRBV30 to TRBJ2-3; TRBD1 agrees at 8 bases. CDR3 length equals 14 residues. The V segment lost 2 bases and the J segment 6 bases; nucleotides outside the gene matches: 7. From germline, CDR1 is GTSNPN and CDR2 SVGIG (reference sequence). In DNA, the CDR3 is TGTGCCTGGAGTCGGGCAGGGGGCGCGGATACGCAGTATTTT. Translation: CAWSRAGGADTQYF.

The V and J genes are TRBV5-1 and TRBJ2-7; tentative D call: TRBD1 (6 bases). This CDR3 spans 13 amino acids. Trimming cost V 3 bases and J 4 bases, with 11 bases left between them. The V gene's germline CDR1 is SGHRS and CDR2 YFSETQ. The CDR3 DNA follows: TGCGCCAGCAGCTGGGAACAGGGTTACGAGCAGTACTTC. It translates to CASSWEQGYEQYF.

Written as DNA, the CDR3 is TGTGCCAGCTCACCACCCTGGCAGGGGCATGAAAAACTGTTTTTT. Translating gives CASSPPWQGHEKLFF. The chain is built from TRBV18 and TRBJ1-4; tentative D call: TRBD1 (6 bases). V lost 0 bases and J 6 bases, leaving 11 bases between the germline ends. The germline CDR1 and CDR2 sequences are KGHSH and LQKENI. CDR3 length equals 15 residues.

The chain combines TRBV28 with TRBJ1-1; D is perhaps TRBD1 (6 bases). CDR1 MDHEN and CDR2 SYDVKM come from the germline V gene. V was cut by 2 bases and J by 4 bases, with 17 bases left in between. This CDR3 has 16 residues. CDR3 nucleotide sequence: TGTGCCAGCAGTTTAATGGGACGACAGGTTTCCACTGAAGCTTTCTTT. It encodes CASSLMGRQVSTEAFF.

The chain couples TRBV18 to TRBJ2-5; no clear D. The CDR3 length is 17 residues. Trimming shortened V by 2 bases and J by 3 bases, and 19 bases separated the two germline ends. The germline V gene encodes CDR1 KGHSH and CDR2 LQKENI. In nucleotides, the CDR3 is TGTGCCAGCTCACCATCCTACGCTCTGGCAGCAAAAGAGACCCAGTACTTC. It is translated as CASSPSYALAAKETQYF. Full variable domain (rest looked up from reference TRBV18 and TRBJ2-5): NAGVMQNPRHLVRRRGQEARLRCSPMKGHSHVYWYRQLPEEGLKFMVYLQKENIIDESGMPKERFSAEFPKEGPSILRIQQVVRGDSAAYFCASSPSYALAAKETQYFGPGTRLLVL.

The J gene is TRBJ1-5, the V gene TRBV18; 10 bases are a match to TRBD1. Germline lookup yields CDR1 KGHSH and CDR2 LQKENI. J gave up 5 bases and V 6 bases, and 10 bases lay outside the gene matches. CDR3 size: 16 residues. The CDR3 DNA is TGTGCCAGCTCCCAAAACCAAGGACAGGGGGATCAGCCCCAGCATTTT. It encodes CASSQNQGQGDQPQHF.

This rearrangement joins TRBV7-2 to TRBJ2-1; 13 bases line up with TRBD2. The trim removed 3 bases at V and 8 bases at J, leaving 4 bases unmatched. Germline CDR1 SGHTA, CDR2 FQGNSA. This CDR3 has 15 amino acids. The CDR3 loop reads CASSLPGLAGDEQFF. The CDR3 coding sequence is TGTGCCAGCAGCTTGCCCGGACTAGCGGGAGATGAGCAGTTCTTC. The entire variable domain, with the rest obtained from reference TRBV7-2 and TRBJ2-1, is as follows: GAGVSQSPSNKVTEKGKDVELRCDPISGHTALYWYRQSLGQGLEFLIYFQGNSAPDKSGLPSDRFSAERTGGSVSTLTIQRTQQEDSAVYLCASSLPGLAGDEQFFGPGTRLTVL.